This is a list of T cell receptor beta chains from one sample in a study of response to subunit inactivated influenza vaccine. TCRdb re-derived calls from the RT-PCR reads in MiXCR, one entry per CDR3 protein. This table has some 800,000 distinct CDR3 sequences, over 20% appearing once. The source was PBMCs from blood, collected 4 to 6 days after vaccination. All receptors come from a man between 45 and 60 years old who received an inactivated influenza vaccine. CDR3s include the opening cysteine and the closing phenylalanine or tryptophan. Fields, in order: clone size, J gene, D gene, V gene, CDR3 DNA, CDR3 protein. The D gene is left open where the match is weak. Expanded clones get a size class; other rows say once, few or many, or leave the size out.

. | TRBJ2-3 | TRBD1 | TRBV11-1 | TGTGCCAGCAGCTTAGCGGGGACAGCGCTCGCTAGCACAGATACGCAGTATTTT | CASSLAGTALASTDTQYF
many | TRBJ2-1 | TRBD1 | TRBV29-1 | TGCAGCTTGAGGACAGGGAGATCCTACAATGAGCAGTTCTTC | CSLRTGRSYNEQFF
. | TRBJ2-3 | . | TRBV7-6 | TGTGCCAGCAGCTTTATGGGGAGCACAGATACGCAGTATTTT | CASSFMGSTDTQYF
few | TRBJ1-5 | . | TRBV10-3 | TGTGCCATCAGTGAGTCGGCGGGGGGGAATCAGCCCCAGCATTTT | CAISESAGGNQPQHF
. | TRBJ2-5 | . | TRBV5-5 | TGTGCCAGCAGCTTGGGGCTAGCTTTGGAGACCCAGTACTTC | CASSLGLALETQYF
few | TRBJ2-3 | TRBD2 | TRBV7-2 | TGTGCCAGCACTTTAAATCCGGGACTAGCGGGAGGAGATACGCAGTATTTT | CASTLNPGLAGGDTQYF
. | TRBJ2-3 | . | TRBV7-9 | TGTGCCAGCAGCTCATCACGCCGGACAGTCACAGATACGCAGTATTTT | CASSSSRRTVTDTQYF
few | TRBJ1-6 | . | TRBV6-5 | TGTGCCAGCAGTTACTCCCCGACATACGTCAATTCACCCCTCCACTTT | CASSYSPTYVNSPLHF
. | TRBJ2-7 | . | TRBV7-2 | TGTGCCAGCAGCTTACGAGAAGGCGGAGGCGAGCAGTACTTC | CASSLREGGGEQYF
. | TRBJ2-1 | TRBD2 | TRBV20-1 | TGCAGTGCTAGAGTCGAGGCGGGACTAGCATACAGTGAGCAGTTCTTC | CSARVEAGLAYSEQFF
. | TRBJ2-6 | . | TRBV7-2 | TGTGCCAGCAGCTTAGAACCTGGGGCCAACGTCCTGACTTTC | CASSLEPGANVLTF
. | TRBJ2-5 | . | TRBV10-3 | TGTGCCTCGAGCGACAGACAAGAGACCCAGTACTTC | CASSDRQETQYF
few | TRBJ2-1 | TRBD2 | TRBV7-2 | TGTGCCAGCAGCTTAGGACTAGCGGGATTTGAGCAGTTCTTC | CASSLGLAGFEQFF
. | TRBJ2-7 | TRBD2 | TRBV6-2/TRBV6-3 | TGTGCCAGCAGTCGAACTAGCGGGGGACCCTACGAGCAGTACTTC | CASSRTSGGPYEQYF
few | TRBJ2-5 | TRBD2 | TRBV28 | TGTGCCAGCAGTTTAAACGTGGCGGGAGTAGTAGAGACCCAGTACTTC | CASSLNVAGVVETQYF
many | TRBJ1-1 | . | TRBV27 | TGTGCCAGCAGCCCCTCCACAGGAACTGAAGCTTTCTTT | CASSPSTGTEAFF
. | TRBJ1-2 | . | TRBV20-1 | TGCAGTGCTAGAGTTAGCTTCTATGGCTACACCTTC | CSARVSFYGYTF
many | TRBJ1-5 | TRBD1 | TRBV20-1 | TGCAGTGCCTCAGAGGGGTCAGGGGGGCAGCCCCAGCATTTT | CSASEGSGGQPQHF
once | TRBJ2-5 | TRBD1 | TRBV3-1 | TGTGCCAGCAGCCAAGATCTAATTCGGACAGGGATGTGTGAGACCCAGTACTTC | CASSQDLIRTGMCETQYF
. | TRBJ1-1 | . | TRBV18 | TGTGCCAGCTCACCACACTCGGATGTGTCTGAAGCTTTCTTT | CASSPHSDVSEAFF
few | TRBJ2-2 | . | TRBV10-3 | TGTGCCATCAGTGAGCACGGAAACACCGGGGAGCTGTTTTTT | CAISEHGNTGELFF
few | TRBJ2-7 | . | TRBV20-1 | TGCAGTGCTAGACGGGCAGCATACACCTACGAGCAGTACTTC | CSARRAAYTYEQYF
. | TRBJ2-1 | TRBD1 | TRBV12-5 | TGTGCTAGTGGTGCCCCGACAGGGTACAATGAGCAGTTCTTC | CASGAPTGYNEQFF
. | TRBJ2-2 | . | TRBV5-5 | TGTGCCAGCAGCTTAACCATGGGTGGGGATCTCCGCGGGGAGCTGTTTTTT | CASSLTMGGDLRGELFF